Below are 20 T cell receptor beta chains sequenced from a single sample in a study of shared clonotypes between healthy human individuals. Sequencing used immunoSEQ multiplex PCR; TCRdb keeps in-frame clones, though not all of them. Of 2 million to 3 million clones in the sample, approximately 93% were seen once. Material for sequencing was naive CD4+ T cells from PBMCs. Subset of the sample: CD45RA+ positively selected. The origin of the receptors is a man aged 18 to 29 in good health. Some clones in this sample may be carry-over from other donors' samples.

The chain uses TRBV28 and TRBJ2-7; a weak D match, TRBD2 (5 bases). This CDR3 spans 14 amino acids. CDR1 is MDHEN, CDR2 SYDVKM, per germline. V was trimmed by 2 bases and J by 7 bases, leaving 15 bases between them. This chain's CDR3 is CASSLVGSTGEQYF. The CDR3 bases are TGTGCCAGCAGTTTAGTAGGCAGCACGGGGGAGCAGTACTTC.

Only one count was recorded for this clone. The chain employs TRBV7-2 and TRBJ2-1, with D hard to call. Trimming removed 4 bases at V and 5 bases at J, with 12 bases between. The CDR3 sequence is 14 residues long. Germline V gene lookup returns CDR1 SGHTA and CDR2 FQGNSA. DNA for the CDR3: TGTGCCAGCAGCTCTGGACGGTGGGACAATGAGCAGTTCTTC. Its protein product is CASSSGRWDNEQFF.

This rearrangement joins TRBV28 to TRBJ1-4; 7 nucleotides align to TRBD1. Germline assignment: CDR1 MDHEN and CDR2 SYDVKM. Unmatched junction bases numbered 9, after V lost 6 bases and J lost 8 bases. The CDR3 sequence is 14 residues long. This chain's CDR3 is CASRTPGGREKLFF. CDR3 coding DNA: TGTGCCAGCAGAACTCCAGGGGGTCGGGAAAAACTGTTTTTT.

The genes are TRBV28 and TRBJ2-1; TRBD1 matches at 8 bases. Losses at the gene ends were 4 bases for V and 15 bases for J; bases not matched to a gene: 20. The germline V gene encodes CDR1 MDHEN and CDR2 SYDVKM. The CDR3 is made up of 16 amino acids. The DNA for the CDR3 is TGTGCCAGCAGTTCGATAGGACAGGGATGGGGGATGGCACGGTTCTTC. It encodes CASSSIGQGWGMARFF.

The rearrangement joins TRBV19 to TRBJ1-1, with TRBD1 matching over 7 bases. The germline V gene has CDR1 LNHDA and CDR2 SQIVND (reference sequence). V shed 3 bases and J 4 bases; nucleotides not matched to a gene: 5. The CDR3 has 14 residues. The CDR3 nucleotides read TGTGCCAGTAGTATTAAGGGGGCAGGCACTGAAGCTTTCTTT. Residues: CASSIKGAGTEAFF.

The chain couples TRBV7-6 to TRBJ2-2; 7 bases fit TRBD2. This CDR3 region has 16 residues. Germline V CDR1 and CDR2: SGHVS, FNYEAQ. V shed 1 base, J shed 6 bases, and the junction held 8 bases outside the gene matches. Written as DNA, the CDR3 is TGTGCCAGCAGCTTAGTCTGGCGGGAGAGGGCCGGGGAGCTGTTTTTT. Translated, it gives CASSLVWRERAGELFF.

V gene TRBV11-2 combines with J gene TRBJ1-1, with D hard to call. V was shortened by 2 bases and J by 5 bases, with 9 bases between the two germline ends. The CDR3 is made up of 13 amino acids. Germline V lookup: CDR1 SGHAT, CDR2 FQNNGV. The CDR3 bases are TGTGCCAGCAGCTTACCTGGGTTGACTGAAGCTTTCTTT. This gives the protein CASSLPGLTEAFF.

The J gene is TRBJ1-2, the V gene TRBV11-2; possibly TRBD1 for D (6 bases). The CDR3 is 15 amino acids. Trimming shortened V by 3 bases and J by 6 bases, and 17 bases separated the two germline ends. Germline values: CDR1 SGHAT, CDR2 FQNNGV. As DNA, the CDR3 is TGTGCCAGCAGCTTGCGAGGGGGTAGGGTTGATGGCTACACCTTC. This gives the protein CASSLRGGRVDGYTF.

V and J are TRBV28 and TRBJ2-7; 9 nucleotides match TRBD1. V lost 7 bases, J lost 3 bases, and 13 bases stayed unmatched. The CDR3 runs 16 residues. The germline V gene has CDR1 MDHEN and CDR2 SYDVKM. DNA of the CDR3: TGTGCCAGCACCCCACCAGGGACAGGGAAATACTACGAGCAGTACTTC. Its translation is CASTPPGTGKYYEQYF.

The chain recombines TRBV30 with TRBJ1-5; perhaps TRBD1 as D (5 bases). Per germline, CDR1 GTSNPN and CDR2 SVGIG (reference sequence). The V gene lost 3 bases and the J gene lost 1 base, with 13 bases spanning the gap. The length of the CDR3 is 15 residues. CDR3 DNA: TGTGCCTGGAGCGCGCAGGGATCGAGCAATCAGCCCCAGCATTTT. Translating it yields CAWSAQGSSNQPQHF. Full variable domain (rest looked up from reference TRBV30 and TRBJ1-5): SQTIHQWPATLVQPVGSPLSLECTVEGTSNPNLYWYRQAAGRGLQLLFYSVGIGQISSEVPQNLSASRPQDRQFILSSKKLLLSDSGFYLCAWSAQGSSNQPQHFGDGTRLSIL.

The chain is built from TRBV9 and TRBJ2-7; D is possibly TRBD1 (5 bases). The V gene's germline CDR1 is SGDLS and CDR2 YYNGEE. The CDR3 is 15 amino acids. V shed 4 bases and J shed 0 bases, with 14 bases lying between them. CDR3 DNA: TGTGCCAGCAGCACACGACAGAAGAGCTCCTACGAGCAGTACTTC. Translated: CASSTRQKSSYEQYF.

The CDR3 loop reads CASTSRPYNEQFF. DNA for the CDR3: TGTGCCAGCACAAGCAGGCCTTACAATGAGCAGTTCTTC. V usage is TRBV28 and J usage is TRBJ2-1; D is unresolved. The V end lost 7 bases, the J end lost 4 bases, and 11 bases lay between the germline ends. The germline V gene encodes CDR1 MDHEN and CDR2 SYDVKM. The CDR3 is 13 residues long.

As concerns this clone: Other DNA sequences in this sample translate to the same CDR3. The V gene is TRBV20-1, the J gene TRBJ1-2; maybe TRBD1 (5 bases). The CDR3 totals 8 residues. Germline V lookup: CDR1 DFQATT, CDR2 SNEGSKA (reference sequence). The V end was cut by 5 bases, the J end by 11 bases, with 6 bases between. DNA for the CDR3: TGCAGTGCTCGGGGGTACACCTTC. This codes for CSARGYTF.

The chain joins TRBV9 to TRBJ2-5, with D possibly being TRBD1 or TRBD2 (5 bases each). The germline V gene has CDR1 SGDLS and CDR2 YYNGEE. Deletions cut 4 bases from V and 0 bases from J, with 10 bases between. The CDR3 has 14 residues. CDR3 DNA: TGTGCCAGCAGCAGAGAGGGGTACCAAGAGACCCAGTACTTC. This gives the protein CASSREGYQETQYF.

The V gene is TRBV7-9, the J gene TRBJ2-1, with 12 nucleotides matching TRBD2. The V gene end was trimmed by 5 bases and the J gene end by 2 bases; junction bases not matched to a gene: 1. Germline-derived CDR1 and CDR2 are SEHNR and FQNEAQ (reference sequence). The CDR3 runs 15 residues. The CDR3 loop is CASSRTSGAYNEQFF. In nucleotides, the CDR3 is TGTGCCAGCAGCCGGACTAGCGGGGCCTACAATGAGCAGTTCTTC.

In DNA form, the CDR3 reads TGTGCCAGCACTAAAGTTGGAGGCTTCTATGGCTACACCTTC. Encoded protein: CASTKVGGFYGYTF. The chain employs TRBV27 and TRBJ1-2; D call uncertain. Trimming shortened V by 7 bases and J by 4 bases, and 16 bases separated the two germline ends. This CDR3 contains 14 residues. Germline loops: CDR1 MNHEY, CDR2 SMNVEV (reference sequence).

The rearrangement joins TRBV2 to TRBJ2-5; 14 positions agree with TRBD2. Germline CDR1 SNHLY, CDR2 FYNNEI. This CDR3 contains 13 residues. V shed 4 bases and J 11 bases; nucleotides not matched to a gene: 3. This chain's CDR3 is CASSAGLAGEQYF. The CDR3 region has the DNA TGTGCCAGCAGTGCGGGACTAGCGGGAGAGCAGTACTTC.

This chain uses TRBV5-1 with TRBJ2-1, with 7 nucleotides matching TRBD2. The CDR3 has 15 residues. Trimming cost V 4 bases and J 6 bases; bases outside gene matches: 10. The V gene's germline CDR1 is SGHRS and CDR2 YFSETQ. The CDR3 nucleotides read TGCGCCAGCAGCCGTAGGGTAGCTAGCGGCAATGAGCAGTTCTTC. Its protein product is CASSRRVASGNEQFF.

A single count supports this clone. This chain links TRBV6-1 with TRBJ1-1, with D hard to call. CDR1 and CDR2 from the germline V gene are MNHNS and SASEGT. Trimming took 6 bases from V and 1 from J, leaving 12 bases between them. The CDR3 has 14 amino acids. CDR3 coding DNA: TGTGCCAGCAGCGTGAGACCTGAGAACACTGAAGCTTTCTTT. As protein: CASSVRPENTEAFF.

This sequence joins TRBV28 and TRBJ1-1; D not certain. Trimming pared 2 bases from V and 8 bases from J, leaving 12 bases between. The germline V gene encodes CDR1 MDHEN and CDR2 SYDVKM. This CDR3 has 13 residues. As DNA, the CDR3 is TGTGCCAGCAGTTTAACGACAACTTCGGAAGCTTTCTTT. It codes for CASSLTTTSEAFF.